What follows are 16 T cell receptor beta chains derived from one specimen sequenced in a study of tissue T cells after allogeneic stem cell transplantation. Sample time point: mouse harvest day 7 after allogeneic transplant. The graft held 10^6 splenic CD5+ T cells and 10^7 T-cell-depleted bone marrow cells. Produced via immunoSEQ multiplex PCR; TCRdb's table is partial and in-frame only. The data hold almost 9,500 clones, with about half observed a single time. The sample taken for sequencing was gut tissue. Receptor source: a female BALB/c mouse given C57BL/6 T cells with graft-versus-host disease after an allogeneic hematopoietic cell transplant.

This clone ranks as large. These gene names are mouse names. With the read ending 1 residue before the CDR3 end, the germline J gene is used to fill in that end. The rearrangement uses TRBV29 and TRBJ1-5; D gene ambiguous. Trimming cost V 5 bases and J 4 bases, with 9 bases left between them. CDR3 length: 13 residues. Germline V gene lookup returns CDR1 MSHET and CDR2 SYDVDS. CDR3 bases read: TGTGCTAGCAGTCCCGGGGAAAACCAGGCTCCGCTT. Translation: CASSPGENQAPL. The CDR3 in full is CASSPGENQAPLF.

This clone was found a few times. Gene names and germline match the mouse. The read falls 1 residue short of the CDR3 end, and the missing part is taken from the germline J gene. The chain joins TRBV26 to TRBJ2-7; 8 nucleotides match TRBD2. Germline V gene data show CDR1 as KGHPV and CDR2 as FQNQEV (reference sequence). V lost 2 bases and J lost 0; bases outside the gene matches: 3. This CDR3 region has 15 residues. The DNA read from the CDR3 is TGTGCCAGCAGTCTGGACTGGGGAAGCTCCTATGAACAGTAC. This gives the protein CASSLDWGSSYEQY. The complete CDR3 reads CASSLDWGSSYEQYF.

This clone counts as medium-sized. Gene names are the mouse ones. The read terminates 1 residue before the CDR3 end, so the remaining end is supplied by the germline J gene. This chain links TRBV12-1 with TRBJ2-7; D remains ambiguous. CDR3 length: 13 amino acids. V lost 3 bases and J lost 3, with 11 bases in between. Germline CDR1 and CDR2: SGHSN and HYEKVE. The CDR3: CASSVLPVYEQYF. CDR3 DNA, as far as it was read: TGTGCCAGCTCTGTGCTCCCTGTCTATGAACAGTAC.

A remark on this clone: The gene names given are mouse names. CDR3 DNA (partial): TGTGCTAGCAGTTTGGGGGTAGACACAGAAGTCTTC. This translates into CASSLGVDTEVF. The whole CDR3 sequence reads CASSLGVDTEVFF. The chain couples TRBV29 to TRBJ1-1, with a possible D match to TRBD1 (5 bases). The read stops 1 residue short of the end of the CDR3; the missing end is completed from the germline J gene. Germline lookup yields CDR1 MSHET and CDR2 SYDVDS. The CDR3 runs 13 residues. Trimming stripped 3 bases from V and 3 bases from J, with 8 bases between.

Points on this clone: Germline and genes here are mouse. The sequence runs out 1 residue before the end of the CDR3; the remainder is reconstructed from the germline J gene. The chain is built from TRBV3 and TRBJ1-3, with no clear D. The CDR3 length is 14 residues. V was cut by 1 base and J by 3 bases, with 7 bases left in between. Germline values: CDR1 SNHLY, CDR2 FYNGKV (reference sequence). CDR3 protein: CASSLGWVGNTLYF. The sequenced CDR3 bases are TGTGCCAGCAGCTTAGGCTGGGTTGGAAATACGCTCTAT.

Comments on this clone: Mouse germline and gene names are used. The DNA ends 1 residue before the CDR3 does, and the rest of the CDR3 is filled in from the germline J gene. The chain couples TRBV13-1 to TRBJ2-3, with TRBD1 matching 7 bases. Germline V lookup: CDR1 NSHNY, CDR2 SYGAGN. The CDR3 has 15 residues. The J segment lost 1 base and the V segment lost 3 bases, leaving 5 bases of the junction unmatched. CDR3 amino acids: CASSANRGRAETLYF. CDR3 DNA, as far as it was read: TGTGCCAGCAGTGCCAACAGGGGACGTGCAGAAACGCTGTAT.

This clone occurred a few times. Mouse gene names and germline throughout. The DNA ends 1 residue before the CDR3 does, and the rest of the CDR3 is filled in from the germline J gene. The rearrangement joins TRBV2 to TRBJ2-5, with unresolved D. CDR1 is LGHNA and CDR2 is YSYQKL in the germline V gene. The CDR3 is 11 residues long. Trimming pared 0 bases from V and 7 bases from J, leaving 2 bases between. CDR3 protein: CASSQENTQYF. The DNA read from the CDR3 is TGTGCCAGCAGCCAAGAGAACACCCAGTAC.

Only a few counts were recorded for this clone. Germline and genes here are mouse. The read falls 1 residue short of the CDR3 end, and the missing part is taken from the germline J gene. The chain recombines TRBV23 with TRBJ2-7; the DNA was not used to check the table's D call, TRBD1. This CDR3 has 14 residues. CDR1 is KGHTA and CDR2 is FQNQQP in the germline V gene. The covered CDR3 bases are TGCTCCAGCAGTCAATCCGGGACAATCTATGAACAGTAC. Translation gives CSSSQSGTIYEQY. The entire CDR3 sequence reads CSSSQSGTIYEQYF. Based on the CDR3 plus reference TRBV23 and TRBJ2-7, the full variable domain is DAAVTQKPRYLIKMKGQEAEMKCIPEKGHTAVFWYQQKQSKELKFLIYFQNQQPLDQIDMVKERFSAVCPSSSLCSLGIRTCEAEDSALYLCSSSQSGTIYEQYFGPGTRLTVL.

In the case of this clone: Gene names are mouse gene names. The CDR3 goes on 1 residue after the read ends, and that part is filled in from the germline J gene. This chain links TRBV19 with TRBJ1-3, with D hard to call. CDR1 and CDR2 (germline): FNHDT, SITEND (reference sequence). This CDR3 is 14 amino acids long. Trimming cost V 4 bases and J 0 bases, with 8 bases left between them. This CDR3 reads CASSSGISGNTLYF. The DNA read from the CDR3 is TGTGCCAGCAGTTCGGGGATTTCTGGAAATACGCTCTAT.

This clone was seen more than once but under ten times. Each gene name is a mouse one. With the read ending 1 residue before the CDR3 end, the germline J gene is used to fill in that end. The gene calls are TRBV15 and TRBJ2-7; 8 bases agree with TRBD1. Germline-derived CDR1 and CDR2 are SGHND and FRSKSL. The V segment lost 5 bases and the J segment 7 bases; nucleotides outside the gene matches: 7. The CDR3 is made up of 13 amino acids. CDR3 DNA (partial): TGTGCCAGCAGTCGACAGGGGCGAGGGGAACAGTAC. Translation gives CASSRQGRGEQY. The whole CDR3 protein is CASSRQGRGEQYF.

Sample share makes this clone medium-sized. The gene symbols are mouse symbols. The read halts 1 residue ahead of the CDR3 end, with the missing end drawn from the germline J gene. The V gene is TRBV13-2, the J gene TRBJ2-7; no definite D call. CDR3 length: 11 amino acids. V lost 2 bases and J lost 5, with 5 bases in between. CDR1 and CDR2 from the germline V gene are NNHNN and SYGAGS (reference sequence). This CDR3 is CASGDNDEQYF. CDR3 bases read: TGTGCCAGCGGTGACAACGATGAACAGTAC.

Points on this clone: Mouse names are used for the genes. Sequencing ends 1 residue short of the CDR3 end; the germline J gene provides the rest. V and J are TRBV26 and TRBJ2-2; D is perhaps TRBD1 or TRBD2 (5 bases each). Germline-derived CDR1 and CDR2 are KGHPV and FQNQEV (reference sequence). The V end was cut by 2 bases, the J end by 2 bases, with 9 bases between. The CDR3 extends over 15 amino acids. The CDR3 here is CASSLGGGNTGQLYF. The covered CDR3 bases are TGTGCCAGCAGTCTGGGGGGAGGCAACACCGGGCAGCTCTAC.

By frequency in the sample, this clone is medium-sized (0.01 to 0.1%). Gene names and germline refer to mouse. The missing CDR3 end, 1 residue past where the read stops, is filled in from the germline J gene. The chain has TRBV29 and TRBJ1-5; D is unresolved. The CDR3 is 15 amino acids. CDR1 and CDR2 from the germline V gene are MSHET and SYDVDS. With 2 bases removed from V and 2 bases from J, the gap between germline ends came to 10 bases. Partial CDR3 DNA: TGTGCTAGCAGTTTAACGGGGAGAGACAACCAGGCTCCGCTT. Amino acids: CASSLTGRDNQAPL. The whole CDR3 reads CASSLTGRDNQAPLF.

About this clone itself: Gene names and germline match the mouse. The observed sequence ends 1 residue before the CDR3 terminus, with the missing tail filled in from the germline J gene. V and J are TRBV19 and TRBJ2-4; TRBD1 aligns across 8 bases. The CDR3 loop spans 13 amino acids. Germline CDR1 is FNHDT and CDR2 is SITEND (reference sequence). The J segment lost 7 bases and the V segment lost 3 bases, leaving 4 bases of the junction unmatched. This CDR3 reads CASSTPDRDTLYF. Incomplete CDR3 DNA: TGTGCCAGCAGTACACCGGACAGGGACACCTTGTAC.

As to this clone: Mouse gene names apply. The covered CDR3 bases are TGTGCCAGCAGCTTGGACAGGGACTCCGACTACACC. It is translated as CASSLDRDSDYT. The full-length CDR3 reads as CASSLDRDSDYTF. The V and J genes are TRBV3 and TRBJ1-2, with TRBD1 matching over 8 bases. The read halts 1 residue ahead of the CDR3 end, with the missing end drawn from the germline J gene. Germline V gene lookup returns CDR1 SNHLY and CDR2 FYNGKV (reference sequence). The CDR3 length is 13 residues. With V trimmed by 3 bases and J by 3 bases, 0 bases remained unmatched.

This clone occurred a few times. Gene names denote mouse genes. Sequencing ends 1 residue short of the CDR3 end; the germline J gene provides the rest. The gene calls are TRBV17 and TRBJ2-7; 9 bases are a match to TRBD2. Trimming removed 4 bases from V and 0 bases from J; junction bases left unmatched: 4. Germline V gene lookup returns CDR1 MNHDT and CDR2 YYDKIL. This CDR3 spans 15 amino acids. This chain's CDR3 is CASSKDWGTSYEQYF. Incomplete CDR3 DNA: TGTGCTAGCAGTAAGGACTGGGGCACCTCCTATGAACAGTAC. Looking up the rest from reference TRBV17 and TRBJ2-7 gives the full variable domain: DTTVKQNPRYKLARVGKPVNLICSQTMNHDTMYWYQKKPNQAPKLLLFYYDKILNREADTFEKFQSSRPNNSFCSLYIGSAGLEYSAMYLCASSKDWGTSYEQYFGPGTRLTVL.